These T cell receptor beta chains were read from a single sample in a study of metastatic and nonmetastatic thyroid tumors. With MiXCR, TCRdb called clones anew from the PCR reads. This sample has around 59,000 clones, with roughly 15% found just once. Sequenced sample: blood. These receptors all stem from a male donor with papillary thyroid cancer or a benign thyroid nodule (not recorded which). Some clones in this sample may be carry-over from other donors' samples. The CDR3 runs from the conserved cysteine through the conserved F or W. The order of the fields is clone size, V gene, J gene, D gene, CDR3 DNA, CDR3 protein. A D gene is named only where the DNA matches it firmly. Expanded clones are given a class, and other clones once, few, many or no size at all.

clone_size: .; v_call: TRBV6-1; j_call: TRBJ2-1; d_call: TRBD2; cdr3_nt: TGTGCCAGCAGTGAAGGACTAGCGGGAAGTAATGAGCAGTTCTTC; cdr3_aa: CASSEGLAGSNEQFF
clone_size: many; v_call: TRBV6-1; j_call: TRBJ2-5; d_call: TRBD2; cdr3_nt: TGTGCCAGCAGTGAAGAGATAGACGGGGGGGAGACCCAGTACTTC; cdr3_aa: CASSEEIDGGETQYF
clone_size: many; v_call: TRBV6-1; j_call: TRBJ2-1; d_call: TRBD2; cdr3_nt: TGTGCCAGCATTCGCCAAAGCGGGGACAATGAGCAGTTCTTC; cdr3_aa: CASIRQSGDNEQFF
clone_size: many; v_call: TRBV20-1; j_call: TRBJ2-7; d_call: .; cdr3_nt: TGCAGTGCTAGTAGTTTCCAGGGCAGCTACGAGCAGTACTTC; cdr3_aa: CSASSFQGSYEQYF
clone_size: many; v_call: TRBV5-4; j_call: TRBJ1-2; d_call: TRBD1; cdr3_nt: TGTGCCAGCAGCTGGGACAGGGCTAACTATGGCTACACCTTC; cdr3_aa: CASSWDRANYGYTF
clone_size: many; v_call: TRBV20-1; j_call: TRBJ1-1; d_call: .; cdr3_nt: TGCAGTGCTAGAGAATTTTACGGAGGGGCGAGCACTGAAGCTTTCTTT; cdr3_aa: CSAREFYGGASTEAFF
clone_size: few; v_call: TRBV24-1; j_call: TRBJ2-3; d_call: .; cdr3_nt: TGTGCCACCAGTGATGGTCTAGCCGAAATCACATATACGCAGTATTTT; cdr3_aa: CATSDGLAEITYTQYF
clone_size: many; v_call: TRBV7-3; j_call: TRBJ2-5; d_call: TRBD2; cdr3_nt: TGTGCCAGCAGCCCAACCGGGACTAGCGGGGGAGCTGAGACCCAGTACTTC; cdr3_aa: CASSPTGTSGGAETQYF
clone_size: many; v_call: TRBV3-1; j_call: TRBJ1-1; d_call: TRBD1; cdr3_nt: TGTGCCAGCAGCCAAGATCAGGGGGCGGACACTGAAGCTTTCTTT; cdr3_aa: CASSQDQGADTEAFF
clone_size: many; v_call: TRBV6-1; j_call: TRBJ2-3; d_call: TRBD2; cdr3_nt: TGTGCCACCGAGCGGGGGGGCGGTACAGATACGCAGTATTTT; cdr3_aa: CATERGGGTDTQYF
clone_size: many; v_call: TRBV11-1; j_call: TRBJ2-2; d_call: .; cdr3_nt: TGTGCCAGCAGCTTAGCTCAGGGGACCGGGGAGCTGTTTTTT; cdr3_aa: CASSLAQGTGELFF
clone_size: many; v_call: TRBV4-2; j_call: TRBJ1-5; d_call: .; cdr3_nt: TGTGCCAGCAGCCAAGGTCAGGGTCTTCCCCAGCATTTT; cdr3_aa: CASSQGQGLPQHF
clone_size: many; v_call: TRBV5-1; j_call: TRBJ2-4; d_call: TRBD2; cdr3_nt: TGCGCCAGCAGCTTGGAGTCTAGCGGGTCCAAAAACATTCAGTACTTC; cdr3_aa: CASSLESSGSKNIQYF
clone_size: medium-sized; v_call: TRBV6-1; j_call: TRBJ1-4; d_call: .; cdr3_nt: TGTGCCAGCAGTGGGGGTACGGAAAATGAAAAACTGTTTTTT; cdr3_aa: CASSGGTENEKLFF
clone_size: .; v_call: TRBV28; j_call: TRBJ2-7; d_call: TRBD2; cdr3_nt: TGTGCCAGCAGACTCAAGCGGGGGTCTCTCTACGAGCAGTACTTC; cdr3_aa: CASRLKRGSLYEQYF
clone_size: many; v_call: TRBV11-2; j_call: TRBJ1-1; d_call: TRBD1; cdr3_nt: TGTGCCAGCAGCCCGGGGGGCAGGGGGCGGGACACTGAAGCTTTCTTT; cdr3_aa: CASSPGGRGRDTEAFF
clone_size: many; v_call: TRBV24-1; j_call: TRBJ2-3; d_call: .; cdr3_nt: TGTGCCACCAGTGATGTCCCCACAGATACGCAGTATTTT; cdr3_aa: CATSDVPTDTQYF
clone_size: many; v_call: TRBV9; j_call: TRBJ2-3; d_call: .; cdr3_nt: TGTGCCAGCAGCGTAGATGCCGCGCAGGGCACAGATACGCAGTATTTT; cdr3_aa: CASSVDAAQGTDTQYF
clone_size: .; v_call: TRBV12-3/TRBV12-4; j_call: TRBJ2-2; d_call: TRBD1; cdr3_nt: TGTGCCAGCAGTTGGCAGACAGGGGCCCCCGGGGAGCTGTTTTTT; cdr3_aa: CASSWQTGAPGELFF
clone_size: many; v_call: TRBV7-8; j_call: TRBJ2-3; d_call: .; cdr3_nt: TGTGCCAGCAGCCATCTCCGGGCAGCTAGCACAGATACGCAGTATTTT; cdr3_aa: CASSHLRAASTDTQYF
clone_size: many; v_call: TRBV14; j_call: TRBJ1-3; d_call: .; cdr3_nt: TGTGCCAGCAGCCAAGTTTCCGGAAACACCATATATTTT; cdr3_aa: CASSQVSGNTIYF
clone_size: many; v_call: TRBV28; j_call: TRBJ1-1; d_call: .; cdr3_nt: TGTGCCAGCAGTTTATTGACACTCACTAACACTGAAGCTTTCTTT; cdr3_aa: CASSLLTLTNTEAFF
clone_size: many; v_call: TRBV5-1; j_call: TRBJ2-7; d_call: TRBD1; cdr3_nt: TGCGCCAGCACCGGACAGGGATTATACGAGCAGTACTTC; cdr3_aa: CASTGQGLYEQYF
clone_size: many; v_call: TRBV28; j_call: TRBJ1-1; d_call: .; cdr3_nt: TGTGCCAGCAATGGTCACAGTCCGGGCACTGAAGCTTTCTTT; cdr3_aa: CASNGHSPGTEAFF
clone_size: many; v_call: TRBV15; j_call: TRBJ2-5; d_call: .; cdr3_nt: TGTGCCACCAGCAGCCTCCAATCAAGGACCCAGTACTTC; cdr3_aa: CATSSLQSRTQYF
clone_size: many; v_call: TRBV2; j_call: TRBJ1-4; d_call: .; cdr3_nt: TGTGCCAGCAGTTATCGAAATCGGGCAACTAATGAAAAACTGTTTTTT; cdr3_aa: CASSYRNRATNEKLFF
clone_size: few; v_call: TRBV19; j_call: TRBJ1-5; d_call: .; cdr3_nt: TGTGCCACTACAGGAGTCTATAGCAATCAGCCCCAGCATTTT; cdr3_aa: CATTGVYSNQPQHF
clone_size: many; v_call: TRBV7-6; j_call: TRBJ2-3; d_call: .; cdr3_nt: TGTGCCAGCAGCTTAGAGGGCGGAGGTAGCACAGATACGCAGTATTTT; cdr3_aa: CASSLEGGGSTDTQYF
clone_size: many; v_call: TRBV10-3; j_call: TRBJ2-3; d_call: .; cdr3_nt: TGTGCCATCAGTGAGTACCCCGCCACAGATACGCAGTATTTT; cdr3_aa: CAISEYPATDTQYF
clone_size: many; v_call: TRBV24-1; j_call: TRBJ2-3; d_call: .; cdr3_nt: TGTGCCACCAGTGATATCCCGGGACTTAGCACAGATACGCAGTATTTT; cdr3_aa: CATSDIPGLSTDTQYF
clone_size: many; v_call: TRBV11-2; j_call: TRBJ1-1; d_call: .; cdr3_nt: TGTGCCAGCAGCCACAGGGCTACGAACACTGAAGCTTTCTTT; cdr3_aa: CASSHRATNTEAFF
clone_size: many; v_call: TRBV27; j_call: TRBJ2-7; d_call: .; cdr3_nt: TGTGCCAGCAGTTTAGGCCACGAGCAGTACTTC; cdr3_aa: CASSLGHEQYF
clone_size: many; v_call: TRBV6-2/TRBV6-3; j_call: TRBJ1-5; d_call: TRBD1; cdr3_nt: TGTGCCAGCAGTTCGGGACAGGGTGGCAATCAGCCCCAGCATTTT; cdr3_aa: CASSSGQGGNQPQHF
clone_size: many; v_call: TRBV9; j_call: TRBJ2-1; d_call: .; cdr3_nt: TGTGCCAGCAGCCCCCGACGGGGCGGGATAGGGGACAATGAGCAGTTCTTC; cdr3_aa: CASSPRRGGIGDNEQFF
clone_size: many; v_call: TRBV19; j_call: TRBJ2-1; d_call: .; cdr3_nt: TGTGCCAGTAGTGAAAACAGGGCTGGTAATGAGCAGTTCTTC; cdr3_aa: CASSENRAGNEQFF
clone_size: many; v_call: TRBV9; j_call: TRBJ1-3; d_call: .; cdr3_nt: TGTGCCAGCAGCGTAGGCCCGCAGAGCTCTGGAAACACCATATATTTT; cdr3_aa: CASSVGPQSSGNTIYF
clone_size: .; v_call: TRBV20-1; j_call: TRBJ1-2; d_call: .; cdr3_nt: TGCAGTGCTAGAGGTTACTACTATGGCTACACCTTC; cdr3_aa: CSARGYYYGYTF
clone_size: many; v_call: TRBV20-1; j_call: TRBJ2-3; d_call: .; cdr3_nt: TGCAGTGCTTACGGGAGCACAGATACGCAGTATTTT; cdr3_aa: CSAYGSTDTQYF
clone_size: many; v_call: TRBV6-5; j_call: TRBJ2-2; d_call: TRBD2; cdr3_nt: TGTGCCAGCAGTTACTCGAGAGCGGGGGTTGGTGGGCTGTTTTTT; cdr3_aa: CASSYSRAGVGGLFF
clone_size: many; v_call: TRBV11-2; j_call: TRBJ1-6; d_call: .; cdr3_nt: TGTGCCAGCAGCTTGGCCTTTCGGACAGTCAATTCACCCCTCCACTTT; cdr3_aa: CASSLAFRTVNSPLHF
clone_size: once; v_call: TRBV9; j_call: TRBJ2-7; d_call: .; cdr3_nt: TGTGCCAGCAGCGACGCACTAGGGCCGACCTACGAGCAGTACTTC; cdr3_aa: CASSDALGPTYEQYF
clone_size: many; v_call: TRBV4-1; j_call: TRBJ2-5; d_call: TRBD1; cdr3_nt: TGCGCCAGCAGCCTCGGCGGGACAGGGGGAGAGACCCAGTACTTC; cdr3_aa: CASSLGGTGGETQYF
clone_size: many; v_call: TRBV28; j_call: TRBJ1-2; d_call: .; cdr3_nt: TGTGCCACCTCAGTGGCTGGCTATGGCTACACCTTC; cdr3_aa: CATSVAGYGYTF
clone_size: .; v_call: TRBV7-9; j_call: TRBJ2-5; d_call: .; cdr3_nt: TGTGCCAGCAGCTTACCCTTAGAGGCCCAAGAGACCCAGTACTTC; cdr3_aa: CASSLPLEAQETQYF
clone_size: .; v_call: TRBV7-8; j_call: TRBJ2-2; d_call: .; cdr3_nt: TGTGCCAGCAGCTGGGACTCAACCCTCGGGGAGCTGTTTTTT; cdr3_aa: CASSWDSTLGELFF
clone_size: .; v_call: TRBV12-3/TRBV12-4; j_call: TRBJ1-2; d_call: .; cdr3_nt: TGTGCCAGCGGCATCTGGGGGGCTAACTATGGCTACACCTTC; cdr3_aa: CASGIWGANYGYTF
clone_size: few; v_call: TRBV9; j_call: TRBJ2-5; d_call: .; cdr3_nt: TGTGCCAGCAGCTCCCGACAGCAAGAGACCCAGTACTTC; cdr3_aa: CASSSRQQETQYF
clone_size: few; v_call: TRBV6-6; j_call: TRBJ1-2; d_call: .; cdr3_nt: TGTGCCAGCAGTTACTCGGCAGACTATGGCTACACCTTC; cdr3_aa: CASSYSADYGYTF
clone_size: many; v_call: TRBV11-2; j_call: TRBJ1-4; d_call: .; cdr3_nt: TGTGCCAGCAGCTTCTTAACTAATGAAAAACTGTTTTTT; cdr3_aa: CASSFLTNEKLFF
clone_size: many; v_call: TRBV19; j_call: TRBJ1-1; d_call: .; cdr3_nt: TGTGCCAGTAGTATGGTGGGACCGACTGAAGCTTTCTTT; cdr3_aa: CASSMVGPTEAFF
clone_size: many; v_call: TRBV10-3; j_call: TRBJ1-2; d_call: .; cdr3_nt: TGTGCCATCAGTGAGTCGAGCGGCGGCTACACCTTC; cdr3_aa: CAISESSGGYTF
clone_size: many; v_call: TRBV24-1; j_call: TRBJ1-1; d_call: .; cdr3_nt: TGTGCCACCAGTGACGGTCCCGGCGTAGCTTTCTTT; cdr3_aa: CATSDGPGVAFF
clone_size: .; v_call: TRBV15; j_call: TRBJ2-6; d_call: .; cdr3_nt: TGTGCCACCAGCAGAGAAATCTCTGGTGCCAACGTCCTGACTTTC; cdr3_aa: CATSREISGANVLTF
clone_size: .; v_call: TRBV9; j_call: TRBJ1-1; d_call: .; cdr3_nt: TGTGCCAGCAGCGTAGAGGATGGGCTTAACACTGAAGCTTTCTTT; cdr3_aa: CASSVEDGLNTEAFF
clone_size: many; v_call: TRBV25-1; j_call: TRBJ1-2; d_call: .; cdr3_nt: TGTGCCAGCAGTGAAACGTCGCCGCTCCTCACCTTC; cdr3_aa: CASSETSPLLTF
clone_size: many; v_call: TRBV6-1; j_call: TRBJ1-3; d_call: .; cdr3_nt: TGTGCCAGCAGCGACAGGTTGCGAAACACCATATATTTT; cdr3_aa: CASSDRLRNTIYF
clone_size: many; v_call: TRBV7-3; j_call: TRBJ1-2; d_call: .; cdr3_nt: TGTGCCAGCAGCGAGGGGCAAAGCCCTGATGGCTACACCTTC; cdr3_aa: CASSEGQSPDGYTF
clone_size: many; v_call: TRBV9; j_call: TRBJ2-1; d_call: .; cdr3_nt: TGTGCCAGCAGCCCAGGGGAGGGCCCCTACAATGAGCAGTTCTTC; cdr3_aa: CASSPGEGPYNEQFF
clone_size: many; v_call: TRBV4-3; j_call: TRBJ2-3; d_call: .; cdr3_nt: TGCGCCAGCAGCCAAGAGTTTCGTGGGGCTCCCACAGATACGCAGTATTTT; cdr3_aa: CASSQEFRGAPTDTQYF
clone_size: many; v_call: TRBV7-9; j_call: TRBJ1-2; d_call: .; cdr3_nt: TGTGCCAGCAGCTTAATAGGGGGAAATGGCTACACCTTC; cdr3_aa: CASSLIGGNGYTF